A single sample is the source of the 13 T cell receptor beta chains below, sequenced in a study of blood T cells in healthy people across ages. Primed by a sample-barcoded 5' primer and a J-beta primer mix, a second PCR proceeded for 7 to 11 cycles. TCRdb reanalysed the 5' RACE reads using MiXCR and keeps one entry per CDR3 protein. Of hundreds of thousands of distinct CDR3 sequences in the sample, more than 40% were seen once. The sequenced sample consisted of blood. These receptors all stem from a woman aged 55-69 years in good health.

This clonotype was observed a few times. The chain is built from TRBV5-1 and TRBJ2-5, with D uncertain. This CDR3 comprises 16 residues. V was cut by 2 bases and J by 0 bases, with 14 bases left in between. Per germline, CDR1 SGHRS and CDR2 YFSETQ. Here the CDR3 DNA reads TGCGCCAGCAGCTTCGGACGGTACAAGTACCAAGAGACCCAGTACTTC. Amino acid sequence: CASSFGRYKYQETQYF. The full variable domain, its missing parts supplied by reference TRBV5-1 and TRBJ2-5, is KAGVTQTPRYLIKTRGQQVTLSCSPISGHRSVSWYQQTPGQGLQFLFEYFSETQRNKGNFPGRFSGRQFSNSRSEMNVSTLELGDSALYLCASSFGRYKYQETQYFGPGTRLLVL.

The gene calls are TRBV2 and TRBJ1-5; D call uncertain. Trimming took off 2 bases at V and 0 bases at J, with 8 bases between the two ends. The germline gives CDR1 SNHLY, CDR2 FYNNEI. The CDR3 totals 15 residues. Here the CDR3 reads CASSELSASNQPQHF. For the CDR3, the DNA is TGTGCCAGCAGTGAATTATCGGCTAGCAATCAGCCCCAGCATTTT.

J is TRBJ2-1 and V is TRBV7-9; D uncertain. The V end was cut by 1 base, the J end by 6 bases, with 13 bases between. Germline CDR1 is SEHNR and CDR2 is FQNEAQ (reference sequence). The CDR3 runs to 15 residues. CDR3 DNA: TGTGCCAGCAGCTTAGGAGGTCGGAAGGCCAATGAGCAGTTCTTC. Its translation: CASSLGGRKANEQFF.

This clonotype showed up just a few times. This sequence joins TRBV6-5 and TRBJ2-3; 9 bases align to TRBD1. CDR1 MNHEY and CDR2 SVGAGI come from the germline V gene. The CDR3 is 15 amino acids. J lost 3 bases, V lost 6 bases, and 7 bases had no gene match. The CDR3 is CASSRQGERTDTQYF. The CDR3 DNA follows: TGTGCCAGCAGCCGACAGGGGGAGAGGACAGATACGCAGTATTTT.

Comment on this clonotype: A read error may account for a junction end that differs from germline. As DNA, the CDR3 is TGTGCCAGCAGTGTAGCGCGGAGGATCTATGGCTACACCTTC. Protein product: CASSVARRIYGYTF. J is TRBJ1-2 and V is TRBV12-3 or TRBV12-4; no definite D call. CDR3 length: 14 amino acids.

The V and J genes are TRBV20-1 and TRBJ2-1, with TRBD2 matching over 9 bases. CDR1 DFQATT and CDR2 SNEGSKA come from the germline V gene (reference sequence). This CDR3 is built from 15 residues. V lost 0 bases to trimming and J lost 5 bases; unmatched junction nucleotides: 5. This CDR3 reads CSARDSGRVHNEQFF. In nucleotides, the CDR3 is TGCAGTGCTAGAGATAGCGGGAGAGTCCACAATGAGCAGTTCTTC.

The rearrangement links TRBV7-9 to TRBJ1-3; TRBD1 matches 7 bases. The V gene end was trimmed by 5 bases and the J gene end by 2 bases; junction bases not matched to a gene: 12. CDR1 is SEHNR, CDR2 FQNEAQ, per germline (reference sequence). The CDR3 is 17 amino acids. CDR3 sequence: CASSHPDRVAAGNTIYF. The CDR3 DNA sequence: TGTGCCAGCAGCCACCCCGACAGGGTCGCGGCTGGAAACACCATATATTTT.

The chain couples TRBV6-6 to TRBJ2-1; D unclear. V was shortened by 8 bases and J by 7 bases, with 6 bases between the two germline ends. The CDR3 spans 10 residues. Germline V gene lookup returns CDR1 MNHNY and CDR2 SVGAGI (reference sequence). CDR3 amino acids: CASGRNEQFF. The DNA of the CDR3 is TGTGCCAGCGGTAGAAATGAGCAGTTCTTC.

This clonotype was counted a few times. The chain employs TRBV20-1 and TRBJ2-7; D is possibly TRBD1 (5 bases). There are 14 residues in the CDR3. Germline V gene lookup returns CDR1 DFQATT and CDR2 SNEGSKA (reference sequence). Trimming shortened V by 0 bases and J by 2 bases, and 11 bases separated the two germline ends. DNA of the CDR3: TGCAGTGCTAGAGATCCTGACAGTGCCTACGAGCAGTACTTC. This codes for CSARDPDSAYEQYF.

This clonotype appeared a few times. The chain links TRBV10-3 to TRBJ2-3; the D gene is possibly TRBD2 (6 bases). This CDR3 contains 16 residues. Trimming shortened V by 8 bases and J by 4 bases, and 22 bases separated the two germline ends. The germline CDR1 and CDR2 sequences are ENHRY and SYGVKD. CDR3 protein: CAIRSGGGGRADTQYF. The CDR3, as DNA: TGTGCCATCCGTAGCGGTGGGGGAGGCCGGGCAGATACGCAGTATTTT.

The chain is built from TRBV3-1 and TRBJ2-5; 10 bases align to TRBD2. The V gene end was trimmed by 4 bases and the J gene end by 1 base; junction bases not matched to a gene: 6. Germline-derived CDR1 and CDR2 are LGHDT and YNNKEL (reference sequence). This CDR3 has 16 residues. CDR3 sequence reads: CASSRRTSGFQETQYF. The CDR3 coding sequence is TGTGCCAGCAGCCGGCGGACTAGCGGATTCCAAGAGACCCAGTACTTC.

V usage is TRBV20-1 and J usage is TRBJ2-1, with D perhaps matching TRBD2 (5 bases). From germline, CDR1 is DFQATT and CDR2 SNEGSKA (reference sequence). V was trimmed by 0 bases and J by 4 bases, leaving 16 bases between them. The CDR3 spans 16 residues. CDR3 in amino acids: CSARDNSAVAYNEQFF. For the CDR3, the DNA is TGCAGTGCTAGAGATAACTCAGCGGTAGCTTACAATGAGCAGTTCTTC.

As regards this clonotype: The junction and the germline gene differ at one end; a read error may be behind it. The chain employs TRBV3-1 and TRBJ2-7; unclear D gene. Germline values: CDR1 LGHDT, CDR2 YNNKEL (reference sequence). There are 12 residues in the CDR3. The CDR3 DNA reads TGTACCAGCAGCCATTCTACCTACGAGCAGTACTTC. It specifies CTSSHSTYEQYF.